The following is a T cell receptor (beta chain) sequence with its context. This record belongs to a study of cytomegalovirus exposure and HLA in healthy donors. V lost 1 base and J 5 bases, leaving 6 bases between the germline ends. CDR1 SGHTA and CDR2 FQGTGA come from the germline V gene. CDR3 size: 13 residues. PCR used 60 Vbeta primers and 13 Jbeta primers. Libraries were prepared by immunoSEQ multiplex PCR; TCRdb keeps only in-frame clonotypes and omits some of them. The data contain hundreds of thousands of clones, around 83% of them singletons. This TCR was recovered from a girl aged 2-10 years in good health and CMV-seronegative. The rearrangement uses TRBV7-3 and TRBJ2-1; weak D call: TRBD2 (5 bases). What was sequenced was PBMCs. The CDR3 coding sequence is TGTGCCAGCAGCTTAATCGGGGACAATGAGCAGTTCTTC. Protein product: CASSLIGDNEQFF.